This T cell receptor (beta chain) was retrieved from a study of blood T cell repertoires in COVID-19. Study summary: Collection of acute and convalescent COVID-19 samples took place in the United States, Italy and Spain.

Participants spanned ages about 18 to 95 years and resided in 20 to 30 US areas. Recovery meant two consecutive negative NP/OP PCR tests, professional clearance, or resolved symptoms. Trimming removed 7 bases from V and 1 base from J, with 16 bases in between. The CDR3 is made up of 15 amino acids. The germline V gene encodes CDR1 LNHDA and CDR2 SQIVND (reference sequence). The method was immunoSEQ multiplex PCR; TCRdb's version includes in-frame clones alone and lacks a portion of them. The data show approximately 200,000 clones, with about 85% seen just once and 18% held by the top ten. Sequencing was performed on PBMCs or T cells enriched from blood (not recorded which). The TCR was taken from a man in his forties who had recovered from COVID-19. The V call is TRBV19, the J call TRBJ1-1; D is perhaps TRBD1 (6 bases). CDR3 sequence reads: CASKRGLLENTEAFF. CDR3 nucleotide sequence: TGTGCCAGTAAGCGGGGGCTTCTCGAGAACACTGAAGCTTTCTTT.